Detailed here is one T cell receptor beta chain. Libraries were prepared by immunoSEQ multiplex PCR; TCRdb keeps only in-frame clonotypes and omits some of them. This sample has about 59,000 clones, with over 85% found just once. This entry is derived from a study of technical replicates of blood from a few donors. CDR3 length equals 16 residues. J was trimmed by 0 bases and V by 4 bases; bases with no gene match: 6. In germline, CDR1 is SGHRS, CDR2 YFSETQ. Sequencing used PBMCs. This chain connects TRBV5-1 to TRBJ2-7, with TRBD2 matching 11 bases. The origin of this receptor is a human donor in good health. Some clones in this sample may be carry-over from other donors' samples. CDR3 protein: CASSTTSGTSSYEQYF. The CDR3 DNA reads as TGCGCCAGCAGCACGACTAGCGGGACGAGCTCCTACGAGCAGTACTTC.